These T cell receptor beta chains were read from a single sample in a study of CD8 T cells in ankylosing spondylitis. From the 5' RACE reads, TCRdb called clonotypes with MiXCR, one entry per CDR3 protein. Of around 770,000 distinct CDR3 sequences listed, roughly 20% were seen once; the top ten hold approximately 18%. Sequenced material: blood, either unsorted or a sorted T cell fraction (not recorded which). Every receptor here comes from a male donor with ankylosing spondylitis. CDR3s include the opening cysteine and the closing phenylalanine or tryptophan. A D gene is named only where the DNA matches it firmly. Size is omitted from some rows. Given values are once, few, many or a class for expanded clones.

V: TRBV6-7; D: TRBD1; J: TRBJ1-5; size: -; DNA: TGTGCCAGCAGCCAAGACAGGGGGGATCAGCCCCAGCCTTTT; CDR3: CASSQDRGDQPQPF
V: TRBV5-6; D: -; J: TRBJ1-3; size: few; DNA: TGTGCCAGCAGCCCGACAGGTCGAGACACCATATATTTT; CDR3: CASSPTGRDTIYF
V: TRBV10-3; D: -; J: TRBJ1-2; size: -; DNA: TGTGCCATCAGTGACTCGGATGGCTACACCTTC; CDR3: CAISDSDGYTF
V: TRBV6-1; D: -; J: TRBJ2-5; size: -; DNA: TGTGCCAGCGGAGAGAGACAGGTTGGGGAGACCCAGTACTTC; CDR3: CASGERQVGETQYF
V: TRBV5-1; D: -; J: TRBJ1-3; size: few; DNA: TGCGCCAGCAGCTTGGACCTCTCTGGAAACACCATATATTTT; CDR3: CASSLDLSGNTIYF
V: TRBV20-1; D: TRBD2; J: TRBJ2-1; size: many; DNA: TGCAGTGCACACGGGGTCGGGGGGACGTACAATGAGCAGTTCTTC; CDR3: CSAHGVGGTYNEQFF
V: TRBV11-2; D: TRBD1; J: TRBJ1-3; size: few; DNA: TGTGCCAGCAGCTTAGAGGACAGGTTACTCGTCAACACCATATATTTT; CDR3: CASSLEDRLLVNTIYF
V: TRBV7-2; D: -; J: TRBJ2-7; size: -; DNA: TGTGCCAGCAGCTTAGCGTTGGGGGTCTTGCTCTACGAGCAGTACTTC; CDR3: CASSLALGVLLYEQYF
V: TRBV18; D: -; J: TRBJ2-1; size: -; DNA: TGTGCCAGCTCAGCGGATTTTCTTTCGCGGGTCTCGACTAAGGAGCAGTTCTTC; CDR3: CASSADFLSRVSTKEQFF
V: TRBV15; D: -; J: TRBJ2-4; size: many; DNA: TGTGCCACCAGCAGCCCTCCCGAGGGAGTGAACATTCAGTACTTC; CDR3: CATSSPPEGVNIQYF
V: TRBV4-1; D: -; J: TRBJ2-3; size: -; DNA: TGCGCCAGCAGCCAAGAGTCGGGCCAGAATACGCAGTATTTT; CDR3: CASSQESGQNTQYF
V: TRBV12-3/TRBV12-4; D: -; J: TRBJ1-1; size: few; DNA: TGTGCCAGCAGTCCCAGGTATTTCGGGACGGGGACTGAAGCTTTCTTT; CDR3: CASSPRYFGTGTEAFF
V: TRBV4-1; D: -; J: TRBJ2-4; size: -; DNA: TGCGCCAGCAGCCCGACACCCTCAGCCAAAAACATTCAGTACTTC; CDR3: CASSPTPSAKNIQYF
V: TRBV12-3/TRBV12-4; D: TRBD2; J: TRBJ2-3; size: few; DNA: TGTGCCAGCAGTTTCCCGCTACTAGCGGGAGCTGGCACAGATACGCAGTATTTT; CDR3: CASSFPLLAGAGTDTQYF
V: TRBV5-1; D: TRBD1; J: TRBJ1-2; size: -; DNA: TGCGCCAGCAGCTCCCAATTGTGGAAGGGGGCGACTGGCTACACCTTC; CDR3: CASSSQLWKGATGYTF
V: TRBV10-3; D: TRBD1; J: TRBJ2-1; size: few; DNA: TGTGCCATCAGGATGACAGGGGTAAGCTACAATGAGCAGTTCTTC; CDR3: CAIRMTGVSYNEQFF
V: TRBV7-9; D: TRBD1; J: TRBJ1-1; size: many; DNA: TGTGCCAGCAGCAACACAGGGGGCTGGACTGAAGCTTTCTTT; CDR3: CASSNTGGWTEAFF
V: TRBV12-3/TRBV12-4; D: -; J: TRBJ2-1; size: -; DNA: TGTGCCAGCACTCAAAGGGTTTACAATGAGCAGTTCTTC; CDR3: CASTQRVYNEQFF
V: TRBV20-1; D: -; J: TRBJ2-7; size: few; DNA: TGCAGTGCTAGCCGGACTTTGAGCAACGAGCAGTACTTC; CDR3: CSASRTLSNEQYF
V: TRBV20-1; D: TRBD2; J: TRBJ2-5; size: -; DNA: TGCAGTGCTATCTGGAGCGGGGGGACGGGGGAGACCCAGTACTTC; CDR3: CSAIWSGGTGETQYF
V: TRBV5-1; D: -; J: TRBJ2-1; size: few; DNA: TGCGCCAGCAGCGGAGCGGCATACAATGAGCAGTTCTTC; CDR3: CASSGAAYNEQFF
V: TRBV3-1; D: -; J: TRBJ2-5; size: -; DNA: TGTGCCAGCAGCCAAGTTCAGGGACCACTCCAAGAGACCCAGTACTTC; CDR3: CASSQVQGPLQETQYF
V: TRBV29-1; D: TRBD2; J: TRBJ2-1; size: many; DNA: TGCAGCGGAGATGAGATAGCGGGGGGTCACAATGAGCAGTTCTTC; CDR3: CSGDEIAGGHNEQFF
V: TRBV11-3; D: -; J: TRBJ2-1; size: -; DNA: TGTGCCAGCAGCTTACGTTGGCAGGGCTACAATGAGCAGTTCTTC; CDR3: CASSLRWQGYNEQFF
V: TRBV20-1; D: -; J: TRBJ2-6; size: -; DNA: TGCAGTGCCCACGGGGCGACCGCCTCTGGGGCCAACGTCCTGACTTTC; CDR3: CSAHGATASGANVLTF
V: TRBV12-3/TRBV12-4; D: -; J: TRBJ1-5; size: -; DNA: TGTGCCAGCAGCCCGATCGGGTTTCGGGGCAATCAGCCCCAGCATTTT; CDR3: CASSPIGFRGNQPQHF
V: TRBV19; D: TRBD2; J: TRBJ2-7; size: -; DNA: TGTGCCAGTACCGTCAGCGGGAGTAGCTACGAGCAGTACTTC; CDR3: CASTVSGSSYEQYF
V: TRBV2; D: TRBD1; J: TRBJ1-1; size: -; DNA: TGTGCCAGCAATGCTGGACAGGGGTTCACTGAAGCTTTCTTT; CDR3: CASNAGQGFTEAFF
V: TRBV12-3/TRBV12-4; D: -; J: TRBJ2-2; size: -; DNA: TGTGCCAGCACCGAGGACGGCACCGGGGAGCTGTTTTTT; CDR3: CASTEDGTGELFF
V: TRBV2; D: TRBD1; J: TRBJ2-7; size: once; DNA: TGTGCCAGCAGCCTAGAAACAGGGGTTGGAGAGCAGTACTTC; CDR3: CASSLETGVGEQYF
V: TRBV7-9; D: TRBD1; J: TRBJ1-4; size: few; DNA: TGTGCCAGCAGCTCAGACAGGGGGCGAAATGAAAAACTGTTTTTT; CDR3: CASSSDRGRNEKLFF
V: TRBV29-1; D: -; J: TRBJ1-2; size: -; DNA: TGCAGCGTTGGGCTCCTCTTGTGGGGAGGCGGCTATGGCTACACCTTC; CDR3: CSVGLLLWGGGYGYTF
V: TRBV9; D: -; J: TRBJ2-6; size: -; DNA: TGTGCCAGCAGTCCCGTAGCGGGGGCCAACGTCCTGACTTTC; CDR3: CASSPVAGANVLTF
V: TRBV20-1; D: -; J: TRBJ2-3; size: few; DNA: TGCAGTGCTAGAGATCTCGCAGATACGCAGTATTTT; CDR3: CSARDLADTQYF
V: TRBV4-1; D: TRBD2; J: TRBJ2-1; size: -; DNA: TGCGCCAGCAGCCAAGCCGGACTAGCGGACAATGAGCAGTTCTTC; CDR3: CASSQAGLADNEQFF
V: TRBV9; D: -; J: TRBJ1-2; size: few; DNA: TGTGCCAGCAGCGGGGGCTCTTCCTATGGCTACACCTTC; CDR3: CASSGGSSYGYTF
V: TRBV6-1; D: TRBD2; J: TRBJ2-5; size: few; DNA: TGTGCCAGCAGTCCCCCCGGGACTAGCGGGTTCCGTCAGACCCAGTACTTC; CDR3: CASSPPGTSGFRQTQYF
V: TRBV7-9; D: TRBD1; J: TRBJ2-2; size: -; DNA: TGTGCCAGCAGCGCAGACAGGGGGGTTGTCGCCGGGGAGCTGTTTTTT; CDR3: CASSADRGVVAGELFF
V: TRBV20-1; D: -; J: TRBJ2-1; size: few; DNA: TGCAGTGCCAACCCTCGGGCGGGCGGCCTATACAATGAGCAGTTCTTC; CDR3: CSANPRAGGLYNEQFF
V: TRBV12-3/TRBV12-4; D: -; J: TRBJ2-7; size: -; DNA: TGTGCCAGCAGTGGGGCGTCGCGTGGCGAGCAGTACTTC; CDR3: CASSGASRGEQYF
V: TRBV7-6; D: TRBD1; J: TRBJ2-7; size: few; DNA: TGTGCCAGCAGCCCACAGGGACAGAGATACGAGCAGTACTTC; CDR3: CASSPQGQRYEQYF
V: TRBV4-3; D: TRBD1; J: TRBJ2-1; size: -; DNA: TGCGCCAGCAGCCAAGTTGGGACAGGGGGCAATGAGCAGTTCTTC; CDR3: CASSQVGTGGNEQFF
V: TRBV15; D: TRBD1; J: TRBJ2-3; size: -; DNA: TGTGCCACCAGGGGACAGGGGTTGGGCACAGATACGCAGTATTTT; CDR3: CATRGQGLGTDTQYF
V: TRBV10-3; D: TRBD2; J: TRBJ2-7; size: once; DNA: TGTGCCATCAAGGGGACTAGCGGAACATACGAGCAGTACTTC; CDR3: CAIKGTSGTYEQYF
V: TRBV25-1; D: TRBD1; J: TRBJ1-1; size: few; DNA: TGTGCCAGCAGTCGACAGGGTATCGGTGAAGCTTTCTTT; CDR3: CASSRQGIGEAFF
V: TRBV7-9; D: -; J: TRBJ2-5; size: -; DNA: TGTGCCAGCAGCCACTACAGGGCCGAGACCCAGTACTTC; CDR3: CASSHYRAETQYF